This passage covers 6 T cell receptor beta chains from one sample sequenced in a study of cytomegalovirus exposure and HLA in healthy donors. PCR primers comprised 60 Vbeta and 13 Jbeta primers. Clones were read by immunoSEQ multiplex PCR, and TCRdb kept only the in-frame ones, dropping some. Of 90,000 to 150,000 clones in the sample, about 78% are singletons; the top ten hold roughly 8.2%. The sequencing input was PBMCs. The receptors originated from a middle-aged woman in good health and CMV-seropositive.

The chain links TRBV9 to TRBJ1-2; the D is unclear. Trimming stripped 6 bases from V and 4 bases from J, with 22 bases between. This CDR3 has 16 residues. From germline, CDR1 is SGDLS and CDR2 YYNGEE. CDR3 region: CASTANGGPSAYGYTF. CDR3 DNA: TGTGCCAGCACCGCGAACGGTGGGCCGTCGGCCTATGGCTACACCTTC.

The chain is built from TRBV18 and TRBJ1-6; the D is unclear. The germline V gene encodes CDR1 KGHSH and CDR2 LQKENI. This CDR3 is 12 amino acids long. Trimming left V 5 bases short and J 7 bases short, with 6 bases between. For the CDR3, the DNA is TGTGCCAGCTCATCCTTGAATTCACCCCTCCACTTT. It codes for CASSSLNSPLHF.

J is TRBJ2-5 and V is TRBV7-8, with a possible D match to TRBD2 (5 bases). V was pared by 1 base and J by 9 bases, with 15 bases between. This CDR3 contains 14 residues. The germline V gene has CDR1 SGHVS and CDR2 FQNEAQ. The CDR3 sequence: CASSLVWARRAQYF. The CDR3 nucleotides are TGTGCCAGCAGCTTAGTTTGGGCCCGGCGGGCCCAGTACTTC.

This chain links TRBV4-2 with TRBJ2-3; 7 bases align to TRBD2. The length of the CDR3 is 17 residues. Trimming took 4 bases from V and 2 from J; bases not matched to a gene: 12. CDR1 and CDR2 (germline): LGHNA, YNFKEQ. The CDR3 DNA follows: TGTGCCAGCAGCCTTACGGGGCGGGGGAGCCACACAGATACGCAGTATTTT. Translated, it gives CASSLTGRGSHTDTQYF.

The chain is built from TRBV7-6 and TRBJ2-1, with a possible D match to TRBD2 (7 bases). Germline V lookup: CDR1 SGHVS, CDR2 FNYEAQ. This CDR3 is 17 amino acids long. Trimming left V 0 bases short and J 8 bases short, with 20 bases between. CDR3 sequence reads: CASSLAPSGGGADEQFF. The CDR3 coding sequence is TGTGCCAGCAGCTTAGCGCCGAGTGGAGGGGGGGCAGATGAGCAGTTCTTC.

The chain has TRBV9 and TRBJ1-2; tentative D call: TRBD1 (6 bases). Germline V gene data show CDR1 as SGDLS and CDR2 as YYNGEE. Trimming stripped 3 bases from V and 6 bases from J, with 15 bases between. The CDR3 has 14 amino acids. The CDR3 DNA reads TGTGCCAGCAGCGCAACGACAGGCTATCATGGCTACACCTTC. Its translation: CASSATTGYHGYTF.